This TCR beta chain was sequenced for a study of cytomegalovirus exposure and HLA in healthy donors. Study-wide context: Early released data comprised around 80 million unique TCRs from HLA-typed donors.

As concerns this clone: As yet, its antigen is unknown.

60 Vbeta and 13 Jbeta primers were used in PCR. Method: immunoSEQ multiplex PCR; TCRdb's copy keeps in-frame clones and lacks some. The sample holds around 170,000 clones, roughly 84% seen once. Study results and limitations: Donors belonging to an Asian-associated ancestry cluster reportedly showed fewer N-insertions in productive TCRs than the 666-donor mean, according to what a later analysis found.

The specimen was PBMCs. The sequence was collected from a woman aged 18-35 years in good health and CMV-seronegative.

CDR3 loop: CAIGDTNTGELFF. The CDR3 DNA is TGTGCCATAGGGGACACGAACACCGGGGAGCTGTTTTTT. The chain carries TRBV7-9 and TRBJ2-2; possible D gene TRBD1, 6 bases. V gave up 10 bases and J gave up 0 bases, with 9 bases separating them. The CDR3 has 13 amino acids. Germline CDR1 and CDR2: SEHNR and FQNEAQ (reference sequence).